These T cell receptor beta chains were read from a single sample in a study of blood T cell repertoires in COVID-19. The protocol was immunoSEQ multiplex PCR, while the TCRdb copy is restricted to in-frame clones and leaves out a portion. Of 35,000 to 45,000 clones in the sample, almost 85% were seen once. Sequences were obtained from peripheral blood. The source of these receptors is a human donor in a cohort sampled during active COVID-19. The CDR3 runs from the conserved cysteine through the conserved F or W. The order of the fields is V gene, J gene, D gene, clone size, CDR3 DNA, CDR3 protein. A D gene is named only where the DNA matches it firmly. Size values are once, few and many counts, or a class for expanded clones, and some rows have none.

TRBV7-6,TRBJ2-3,-,-,TGTGCCAGCAGCTTAGCGGCTAGCAAGGGAGATACGCAGTATTTT,CASSLAASKGDTQYF
TRBV7-2,TRBJ2-1,TRBD1,once,TGTGCCAGCAGCACCGGACAGGGGGCGTACAATGAGCAGTTCTTC,CASSTGQGAYNEQFF
TRBV28,TRBJ2-6,-,-,TGTGCCAGCAGTTCCCTCCGTCAGGGGAGTATCTCTGGGGCCAACGTCCTGACTTTC,CASSSLRQGSISGANVLTF
TRBV19,TRBJ2-7,-,-,TGTGCCAGTAGTATCCGCGTCTACGAGCAGTACTTC,CASSIRVYEQYF
TRBV7-7,TRBJ2-5,-,-,TGTGCTAGCAGCCCACACGTCGCTCAAGAGACCCAGTACTTC,CASSPHVAQETQYF
TRBV24-1,TRBJ2-3,-,-,TGTGCCACCAGTCCGACTGGTAACACAGATACGCAGTATTTT,CATSPTGNTDTQYF
TRBV14,TRBJ1-2,-,-,TGTGCCAGCAGCCCCCGGACGGCGGGCTATGGCTACACCTTC,CASSPRTAGYGYTF
TRBV30,TRBJ1-1,-,-,TGTGCCTGGAGTCCTATCGCGGGAACTGAAGCTTTCTTT,CAWSPIAGTEAFF
TRBV27,TRBJ2-1,TRBD2,few,TGTGCCAGCAGTTCTCCGGGAGGATACAATGAGCAGTTCTTC,CASSSPGGYNEQFF
TRBV7-9,TRBJ2-4,TRBD2,-,TGTGCCAGCAGCTCACCGGGACTAGCGGGAGACATTCAGTACTTC,CASSSPGLAGDIQYF
TRBV10-1,TRBJ2-5,TRBD2,-,TGCGCCAGCTCACGTCTAGCGGGAGAGGGAGAGACCCAGTACTTC,CASSRLAGEGETQYF
TRBV9,TRBJ2-5,-,-,TGTGCCAGCAGCGTACTCCAGGGGTTAGGAGAGACCCAGTACTTC,CASSVLQGLGETQYF
TRBV27,TRBJ2-7,-,-,TGTGCCAGCAGTTTACCCCCGCCGGAACGACAAACAAATTACGAGCAGTACTTC,CASSLPPPERQTNYEQYF
TRBV7-9,TRBJ2-5,TRBD1,-,TGTGCCAGCAGCTTAGGGACAGGGGACCAAGAGACCCAGTACTTC,CASSLGTGDQETQYF
TRBV11-3,TRBJ2-2,-,-,TGTGCCAGCAGCTTAGAATCTGGACAGAGCTACACCGGGGAGCTGTTTTTT,CASSLESGQSYTGELFF
TRBV28,TRBJ2-5,TRBD2,-,TGTGCCAGCAGTTTCGGGGGGTCTCGGGAGACCCAGTACTTC,CASSFGGSRETQYF
TRBV7-2,TRBJ2-5,TRBD2,-,TGTGCCAGCAGCTTCGGGACTATCGGAGAGACCCAGTACTTC,CASSFGTIGETQYF
TRBV4-1,TRBJ1-5,TRBD1,-,TGCGCCAGCAGCCAAGCCAGGGGGGTTCAGCCCCAGCATTTT,CASSQARGVQPQHF
TRBV6-2/TRBV6-3,TRBJ2-1,TRBD2,-,TGTGCCAGCAGCCCCGGGACTAGCGGGAGAAATGAGCAGTTCTTC,CASSPGTSGRNEQFF
TRBV6-5,TRBJ2-7,TRBD1,-,TGTGCCAGCAGTAACTACAGGGGGCTCCACGAGCAGTACTTC,CASSNYRGLHEQYF